The clone carrying this T cell receptor (beta chain) was counted ten times or more. Germline loops: CDR1 SEHNR, CDR2 FQNEAQ (reference sequence). This CDR3 is 13 amino acids long. V dropped 1 base and J dropped 4 bases, with 5 bases sitting between them. This specimen comes from a study of CD8+CD57+ T cells in acquired aplastic anemia. Study-wide context: The DNA of sorted CD4+ and CD8+ cells averaged roughly 3 ug.

All sequencing subjects had displayed CD8+CD57+ cell expansion on flow cytometry. According to the study, genomic DNA was the template for TCR beta VDJ and CDR3 profiling. TCRdb re-analysed the reads in MiXCR, keeping a single row per CDR3 protein. This sample yields hundreds of thousands of distinct CDR3 sequences, of which around 46% are seen a single time; 7% to 9.5% belongs to the top ten. The clonotype comes from a human donor with aplastic anemia. This chain uses TRBV7-9 with TRBJ2-1; no clear D gene. The sequenced material came from sorted CD4+, CD8+, or CD8+CD57+ T cells (not recorded which) from PBMCs. The CDR3 loop is CASSLGRYNEQFF. CDR3 sequence (DNA): TGTGCCAGCAGCTTAGGTCGATACAATGAGCAGTTCTTC.